This TCR beta chain derives from a study of CD8 T cells in ankylosing spondylitis. V lost 0 bases, J lost 5 bases, and 10 bases stayed unmatched. In germline, CDR1 is SGHKS, CDR2 YYEKEE (reference sequence). CDR3 length: 16 amino acids. Preparation of TCR beta libraries was done by quantitative 5'-RACE with molecular barcodes. TCRdb itself ran the 5' RACE reads through MiXCR, one entry per CDR3 protein. The sample records 250,000 to 400,000 distinct CDR3 sequences, around a tenth being singletons. Sequences were obtained from blood, either unsorted or a sorted T cell fraction (not recorded which). This TCR derives from a female donor with ankylosing spondylitis or in good health (not recorded which). The chain is built from TRBV5-5 and TRBJ2-5, with 7 bases identical to TRBD1. CDR3 sequence reads: CASSLVAGGWEETQYF. The CDR3 coding sequence is TGTGCCAGCAGCTTGGTCGCAGGGGGATGGGAGGAGACCCAGTACTTC. The variable domain in full, completed from reference TRBV5-5 and TRBJ2-5, reads DAGVTQSPTHLIKTRGQQVTLRCSPISGHKSVSWYQQVLGQGPQFIFQYYEKEERGRGNFPDRFSARQFPNYSSELNVNALLLGDSALYLCASSLVAGGWEETQYFGPGTRLLVL.